This T cell receptor (beta chain) was obtained from a study of T cells in Graves' hyperthyroidism and ophthalmopathy. Researchers took RNA transcripts and amplified the TCR beta CDR3 regions from them. The HTBI primer set was used in a first-round RT-PCR of the TCR CDR3. TCRdb fed the multiplex PCR reads into MiXCR, producing one record per CDR3 protein. The table shows under 450,000 distinct CDR3 sequences, with about a sixth occurring only once. Germline V CDR1 and CDR2: SEHNR, FQNEAQ (reference sequence). The CDR3 is 14 amino acids. Study-wide findings and caveats: Researchers report that a 13 V-J model separated ophthalmopathy from stable hyperthyroidism.

Concerning this clonotype itself: Its antigen remains unidentified. Germline and junction disagree at one end, which may indicate a read error.

Newly diagnosed hyperthyroidism, duration under 2 months, in patients aged 18 to 65. Not enrolled were patients with uncontrolled infection, other autoimmune disease, pregnancy or lactation. Orbital computed tomography and thyroid ultrasound, together with serum TRAb and thyroxine and clinical symptoms, were used for diagnoses. This TCR came from a young woman with Graves' hyperthyroidism that later progressed to Graves' ophthalmopathy. This chain connects TRBV7-9 to TRBJ2-5; 10 positions agree with TRBD1. Specimen: blood. Here the CDR3 reads CAISSTGGFETQYF. The CDR3 bases are TGTGCCATCAGCTCGACAGGGGGCTTTGAGACCCAGTACTTC. Together with reference TRBV7-9 and TRBJ2-5, the CDR3 gives the full variable domain: DTGVSQNPRHKITKRGQNVTFRCDPISEHNRLYWYRQTLGQGPEFLTYFQNEAQLEKSRLLSDRFSAERPKGSFSTLEIQRTEQGDSAMYLCAISSTGGFETQYFGPGTRLLVL.